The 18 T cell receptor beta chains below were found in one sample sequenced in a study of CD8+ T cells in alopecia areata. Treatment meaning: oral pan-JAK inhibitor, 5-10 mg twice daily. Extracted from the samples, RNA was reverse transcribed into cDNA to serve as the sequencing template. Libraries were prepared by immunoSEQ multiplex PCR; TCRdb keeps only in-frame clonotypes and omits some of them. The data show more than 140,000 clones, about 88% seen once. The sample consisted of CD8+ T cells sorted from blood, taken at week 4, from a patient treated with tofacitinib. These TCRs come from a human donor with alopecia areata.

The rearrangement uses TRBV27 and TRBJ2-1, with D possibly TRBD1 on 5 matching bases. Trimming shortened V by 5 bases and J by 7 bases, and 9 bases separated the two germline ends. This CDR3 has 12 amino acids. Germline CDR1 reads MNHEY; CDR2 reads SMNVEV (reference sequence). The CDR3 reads CASSVGVNEQFF. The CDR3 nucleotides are TGTGCCAGCAGTGTAGGGGTGAATGAGCAGTTCTTC.

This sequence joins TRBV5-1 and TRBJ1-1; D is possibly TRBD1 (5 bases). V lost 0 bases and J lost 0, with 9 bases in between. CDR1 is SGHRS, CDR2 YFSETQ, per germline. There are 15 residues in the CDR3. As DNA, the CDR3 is TGCGCCAGCAGCTTGGGGCTGGGACTGAACACTGAAGCTTTCTTT. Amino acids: CASSLGLGLNTEAFF.

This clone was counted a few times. The CDR3, as DNA: TGCGCCAGCAGCCAAGGACAGGCAATGAACACTGAAGCTTTCTTT. Its translation is CASSQGQAMNTEAFF. The gene calls are TRBV4-1 and TRBJ1-1; D is perhaps TRBD1 (6 bases). The CDR3 extends over 15 amino acids. Trimming took 1 base from V and 0 from J, leaving 9 bases between them. The germline CDR1 and CDR2 sequences are MGHRA and YSYEKL.

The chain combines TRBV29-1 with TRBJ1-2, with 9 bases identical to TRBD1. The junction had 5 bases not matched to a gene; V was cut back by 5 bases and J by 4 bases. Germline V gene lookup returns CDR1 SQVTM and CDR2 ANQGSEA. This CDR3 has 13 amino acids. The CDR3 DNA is TGCAGCGTTTGGACAGGGGCTTTCTATGGCTACACCTTC. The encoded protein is CSVWTGAFYGYTF.

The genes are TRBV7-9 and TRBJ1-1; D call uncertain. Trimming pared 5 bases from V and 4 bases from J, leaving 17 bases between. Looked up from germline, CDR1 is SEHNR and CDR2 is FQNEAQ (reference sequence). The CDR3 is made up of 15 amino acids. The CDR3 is CASSPLLGSGTEAFF. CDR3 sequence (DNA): TGTGCCAGCAGCCCCCTCTTGGGCTCCGGCACTGAAGCTTTCTTT.

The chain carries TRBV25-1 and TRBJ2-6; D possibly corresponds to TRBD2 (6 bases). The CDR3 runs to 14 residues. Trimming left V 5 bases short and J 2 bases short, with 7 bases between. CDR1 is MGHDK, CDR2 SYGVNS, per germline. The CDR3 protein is CASSWGAGANVLTF. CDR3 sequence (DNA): TGTGCCAGCAGTTGGGGGGCTGGGGCCAACGTCCTGACTTTC.

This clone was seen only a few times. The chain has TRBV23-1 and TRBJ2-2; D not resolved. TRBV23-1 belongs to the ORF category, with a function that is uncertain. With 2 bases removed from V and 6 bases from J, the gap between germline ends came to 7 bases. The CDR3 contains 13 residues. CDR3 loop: CASSQERPGELFF. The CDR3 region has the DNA TGCGCCAGCAGTCAAGAGAGGCCCGGGGAGCTGTTTTTT.

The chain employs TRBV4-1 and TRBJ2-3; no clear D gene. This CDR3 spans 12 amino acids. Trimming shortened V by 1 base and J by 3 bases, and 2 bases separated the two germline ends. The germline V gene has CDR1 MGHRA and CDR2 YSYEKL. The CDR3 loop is CASSQATDTQYF. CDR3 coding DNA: TGCGCCAGCAGCCAAGCGACAGATACGCAGTATTTT.

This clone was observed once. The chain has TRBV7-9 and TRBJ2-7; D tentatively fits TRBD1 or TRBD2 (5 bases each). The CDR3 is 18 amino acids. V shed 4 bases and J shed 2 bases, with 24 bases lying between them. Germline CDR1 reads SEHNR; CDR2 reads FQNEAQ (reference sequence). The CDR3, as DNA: TGTGCCAGCAGCTCTTACAGTTTGGATGGCAGGGACCCCTACGAGCAGTACTTC. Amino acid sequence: CASSSYSLDGRDPYEQYF.

CDR3 loop: CSVEVRSSYNEQFF. CDR3 nucleotides: TGCAGCGTTGAAGTCCGAAGCTCCTACAATGAGCAGTTCTTC. This sequence joins TRBV29-1 and TRBJ2-1; D unresolved. V lost 1 base and J lost 0, with 7 bases in between. This CDR3 spans 14 amino acids. Germline CDR1 and CDR2: SQVTM and ANQGSEA.

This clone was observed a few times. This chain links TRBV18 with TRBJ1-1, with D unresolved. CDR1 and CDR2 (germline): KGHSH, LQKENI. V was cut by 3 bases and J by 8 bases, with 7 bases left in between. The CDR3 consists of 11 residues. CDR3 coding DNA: TGTGCCAGCTCACCGAACAGAGAAGCTTTCTTT. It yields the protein CASSPNREAFF.

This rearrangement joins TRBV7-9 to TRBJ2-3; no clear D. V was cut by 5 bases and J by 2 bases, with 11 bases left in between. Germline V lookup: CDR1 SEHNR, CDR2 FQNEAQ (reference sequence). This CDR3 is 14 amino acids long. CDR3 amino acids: CASSPDGYTDTQYF. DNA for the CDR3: TGTGCCAGCAGCCCGGACGGTTACACAGATACGCAGTATTTT.

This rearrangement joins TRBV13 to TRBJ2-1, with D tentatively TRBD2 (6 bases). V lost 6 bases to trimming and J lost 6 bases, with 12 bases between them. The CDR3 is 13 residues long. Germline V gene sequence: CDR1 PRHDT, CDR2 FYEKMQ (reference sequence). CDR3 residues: CASSSGTPNEQFF. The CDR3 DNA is TGTGCCAGCAGTTCCGGGACTCCCAATGAGCAGTTCTTC.

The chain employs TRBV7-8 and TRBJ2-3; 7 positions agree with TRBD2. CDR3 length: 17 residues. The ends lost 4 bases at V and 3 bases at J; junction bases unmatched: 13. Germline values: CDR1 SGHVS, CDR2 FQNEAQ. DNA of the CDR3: TGTGCCAGCAGCTACCCGAAGGAAGCGGGGCTAACAGATACGCAGTATTTT. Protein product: CASSYPKEAGLTDTQYF. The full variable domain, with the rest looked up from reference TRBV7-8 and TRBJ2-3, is GAGVSQSPRYKVAKRGQDVALRCDPISGHVSLFWYQQALGQGPEFLTYFQNEAQLDKSGLPSDRFFAERPEGSVSTLKIQRTQQEDSAVYLCASSYPKEAGLTDTQYFGPGTRLTVL.

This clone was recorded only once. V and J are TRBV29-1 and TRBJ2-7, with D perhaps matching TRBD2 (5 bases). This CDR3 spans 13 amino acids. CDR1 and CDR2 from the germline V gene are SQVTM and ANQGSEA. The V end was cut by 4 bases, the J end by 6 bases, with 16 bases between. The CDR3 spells CSVATAVGSEQYF. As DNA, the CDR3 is TGCAGCGTTGCTACAGCGGTGGGGTCCGAGCAGTACTTC.

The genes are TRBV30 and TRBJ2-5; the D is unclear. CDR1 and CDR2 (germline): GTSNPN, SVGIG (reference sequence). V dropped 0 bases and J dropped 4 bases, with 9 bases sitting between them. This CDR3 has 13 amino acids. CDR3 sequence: CAWSVLTGETQYF. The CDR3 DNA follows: TGTGCCTGGAGTGTCTTGACTGGAGAGACCCAGTACTTC.

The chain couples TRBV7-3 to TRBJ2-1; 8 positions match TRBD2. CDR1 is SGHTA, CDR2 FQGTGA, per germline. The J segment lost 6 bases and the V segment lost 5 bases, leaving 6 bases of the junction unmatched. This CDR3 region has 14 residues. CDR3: CASSPQGTSNEQFF. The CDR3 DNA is TGTGCCAGCAGCCCCCAGGGGACTAGCAATGAGCAGTTCTTC.

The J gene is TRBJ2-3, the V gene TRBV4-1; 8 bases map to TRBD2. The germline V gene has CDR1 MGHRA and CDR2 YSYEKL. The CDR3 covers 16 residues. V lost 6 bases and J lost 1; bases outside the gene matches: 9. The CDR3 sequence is CASSQFGGGRTDTQYF. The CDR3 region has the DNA TGCGCCAGCAGTCAATTCGGCGGGGGGCGCACAGATACGCAGTATTTT.